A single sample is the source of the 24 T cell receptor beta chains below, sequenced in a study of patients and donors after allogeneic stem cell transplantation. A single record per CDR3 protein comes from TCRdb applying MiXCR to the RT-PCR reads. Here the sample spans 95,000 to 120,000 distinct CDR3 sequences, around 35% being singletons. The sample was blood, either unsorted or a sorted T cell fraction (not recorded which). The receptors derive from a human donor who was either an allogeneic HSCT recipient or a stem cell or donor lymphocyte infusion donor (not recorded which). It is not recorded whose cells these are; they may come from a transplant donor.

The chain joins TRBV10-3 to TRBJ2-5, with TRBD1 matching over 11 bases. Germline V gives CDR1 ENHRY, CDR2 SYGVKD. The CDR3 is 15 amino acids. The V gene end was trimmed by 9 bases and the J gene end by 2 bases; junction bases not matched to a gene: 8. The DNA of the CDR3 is TGTGCCATTGGCCGGACAGGGGGCAAACAAGAGACCCAGTACTTC. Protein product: CAIGRTGGKQETQYF.

In DNA, the CDR3 is TGTGCCAGCAGTTACCTTCCCGGAAACACCGGGGAGCTGTTTTTT. Its protein is CASSYLPGNTGELFF. This sequence joins TRBV6-2 or TRBV6-3 and TRBJ2-2; D ambiguous. V was pared by 2 bases and J by 2 bases, with 9 bases between. Germline-derived CDR1 and CDR2 are MNHEY and SVGEGT. There are 15 residues in the CDR3.

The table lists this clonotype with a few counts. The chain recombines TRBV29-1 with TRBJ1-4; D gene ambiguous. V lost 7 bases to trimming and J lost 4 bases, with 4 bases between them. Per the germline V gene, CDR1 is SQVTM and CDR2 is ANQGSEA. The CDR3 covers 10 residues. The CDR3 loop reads CSESNEKLFF. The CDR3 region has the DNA TGCAGCGAAAGTAATGAAAAACTGTTTTTT.

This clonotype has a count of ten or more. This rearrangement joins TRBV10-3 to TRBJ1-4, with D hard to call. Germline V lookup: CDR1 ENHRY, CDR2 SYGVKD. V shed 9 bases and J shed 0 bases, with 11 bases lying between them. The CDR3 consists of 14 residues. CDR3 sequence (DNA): TGTGCCATTGGCTCGACACCAACTAATGAAAAACTGTTTTTT. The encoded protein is CAIGSTPTNEKLFF.

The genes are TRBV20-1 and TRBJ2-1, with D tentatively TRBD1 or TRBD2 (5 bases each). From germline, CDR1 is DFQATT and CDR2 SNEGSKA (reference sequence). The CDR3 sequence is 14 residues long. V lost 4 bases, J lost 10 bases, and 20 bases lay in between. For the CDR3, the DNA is TGCAGTGCTACTCCGGGACCAGGATATGGGGAGCAGTTCTTC. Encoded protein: CSATPGPGYGEQFF.

CDR3 DNA: TGCGCCAGCAGCCTTAACCCAGGGGGCGGGGAGCTGTTTTTT. This encodes CASSLNPGGGELFF. The chain is built from TRBV5-1 and TRBJ2-2; the match to TRBD1 covers 7 bases. This CDR3 has 14 amino acids. The trim removed 4 bases at V and 7 bases at J, leaving 7 bases unmatched. Looked up from germline, CDR1 is SGHRS and CDR2 is YFSETQ.

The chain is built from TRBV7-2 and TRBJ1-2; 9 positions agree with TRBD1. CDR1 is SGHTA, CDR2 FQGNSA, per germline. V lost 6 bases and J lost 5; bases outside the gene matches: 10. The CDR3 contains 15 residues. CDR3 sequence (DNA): TGTGCCAGCAGTTTTACAGGGGGCGCCGCATATGGCTACACCTTC. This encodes CASSFTGGAAYGYTF.

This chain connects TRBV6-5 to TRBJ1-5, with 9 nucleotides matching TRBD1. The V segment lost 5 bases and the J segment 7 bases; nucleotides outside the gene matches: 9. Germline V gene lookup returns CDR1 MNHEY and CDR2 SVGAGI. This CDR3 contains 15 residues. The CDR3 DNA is TGTGCCAGCAGTCCCAACAGGGGGCATGGGCAGCCCCAGCATTTT. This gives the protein CASSPNRGHGQPQHF.

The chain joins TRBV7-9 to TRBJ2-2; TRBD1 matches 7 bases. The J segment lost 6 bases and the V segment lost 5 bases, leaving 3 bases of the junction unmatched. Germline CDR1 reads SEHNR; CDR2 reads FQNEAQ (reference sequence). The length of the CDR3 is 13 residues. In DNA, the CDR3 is TGTGCCAGCAGCACCGACAGGGCCGGGGAGCTGTTTTTT. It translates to CASSTDRAGELFF.

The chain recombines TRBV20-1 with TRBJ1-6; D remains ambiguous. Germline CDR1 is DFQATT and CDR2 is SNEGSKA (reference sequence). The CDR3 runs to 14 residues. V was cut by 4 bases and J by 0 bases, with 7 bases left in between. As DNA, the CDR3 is TGCAGTGCTATATCTTCCTCCTATAATTCACCCCTCCACTTT. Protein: CSAISSSYNSPLHF.

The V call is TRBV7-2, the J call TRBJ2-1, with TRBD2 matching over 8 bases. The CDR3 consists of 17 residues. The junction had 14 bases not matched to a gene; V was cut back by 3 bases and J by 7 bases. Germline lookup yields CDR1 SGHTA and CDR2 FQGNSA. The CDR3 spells CASSFVAGTRLRNEQFF. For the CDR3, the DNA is TGTGCCAGCAGCTTCGTCGCCGGGACTAGGCTCCGGAATGAGCAGTTCTTC.

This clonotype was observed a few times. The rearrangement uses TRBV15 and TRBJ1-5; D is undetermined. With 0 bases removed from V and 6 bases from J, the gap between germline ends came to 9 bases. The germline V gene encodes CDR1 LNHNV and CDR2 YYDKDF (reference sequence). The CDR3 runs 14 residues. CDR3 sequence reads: CATSRDIGVQPQHF. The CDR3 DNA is TGTGCCACCAGCAGAGATATCGGAGTTCAGCCCCAGCATTTT.

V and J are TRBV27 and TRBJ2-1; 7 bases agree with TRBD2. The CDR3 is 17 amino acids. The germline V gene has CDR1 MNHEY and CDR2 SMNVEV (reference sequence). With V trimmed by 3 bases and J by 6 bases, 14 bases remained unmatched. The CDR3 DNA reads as TGTGCCAGCAGTTTGTGGCTAACGCGGGAGAGGCCCAATGAGCAGTTCTTC. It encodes CASSLWLTRERPNEQFF.

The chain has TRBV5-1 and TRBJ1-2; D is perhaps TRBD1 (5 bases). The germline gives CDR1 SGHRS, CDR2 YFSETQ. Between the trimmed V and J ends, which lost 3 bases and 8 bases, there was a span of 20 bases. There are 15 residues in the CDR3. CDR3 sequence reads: CASSSEGRGIGGYTF. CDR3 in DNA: TGCGCCAGCAGCTCGGAGGGGCGCGGTATCGGCGGCTACACCTTC.

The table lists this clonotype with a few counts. The CDR3 nucleotides are TGTGCCAGCAGCTCGGACGCCGGGGATACGCAGTATTTT. This encodes CASSSDAGDTQYF. The V call is TRBV11-2, the J call TRBJ2-3; D remains ambiguous. CDR1 SGHAT and CDR2 FQNNGV come from the germline V gene. Trimming took off 4 bases at V and 6 bases at J, with 11 bases between the two ends. The CDR3 consists of 13 residues.

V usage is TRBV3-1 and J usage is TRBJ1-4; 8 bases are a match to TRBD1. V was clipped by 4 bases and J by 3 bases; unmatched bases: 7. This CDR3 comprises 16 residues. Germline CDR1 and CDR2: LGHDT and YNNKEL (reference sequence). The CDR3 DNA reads TGTGCCAGCAGCCCTGGCGGACAGGGCGCTAATGAAAAACTGTTTTTT. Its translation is CASSPGGQGANEKLFF.

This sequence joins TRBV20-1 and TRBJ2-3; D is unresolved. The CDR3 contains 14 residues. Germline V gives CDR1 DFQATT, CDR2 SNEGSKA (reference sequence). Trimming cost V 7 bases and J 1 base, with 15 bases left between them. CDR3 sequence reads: CSGPGPAGTDTQYF. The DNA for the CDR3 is TGCAGTGGCCCCGGACCGGCGGGCACAGATACGCAGTATTTT.

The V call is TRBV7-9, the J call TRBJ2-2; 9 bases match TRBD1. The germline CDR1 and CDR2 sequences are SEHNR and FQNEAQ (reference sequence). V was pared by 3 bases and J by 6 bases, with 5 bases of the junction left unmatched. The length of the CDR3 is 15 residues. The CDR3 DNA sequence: TGTGCCAGCAGCTTTACAGGGGGCCAAGCCGGGGAGCTGTTTTTT. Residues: CASSFTGGQAGELFF.

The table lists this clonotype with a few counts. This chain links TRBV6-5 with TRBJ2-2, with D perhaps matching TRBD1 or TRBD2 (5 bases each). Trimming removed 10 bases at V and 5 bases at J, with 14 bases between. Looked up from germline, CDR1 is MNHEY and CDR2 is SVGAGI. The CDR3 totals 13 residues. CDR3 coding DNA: TGTGCCACCGAGCGCAGGGAGACCGGGGAGCTGTTTTTT. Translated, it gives CATERRETGELFF.

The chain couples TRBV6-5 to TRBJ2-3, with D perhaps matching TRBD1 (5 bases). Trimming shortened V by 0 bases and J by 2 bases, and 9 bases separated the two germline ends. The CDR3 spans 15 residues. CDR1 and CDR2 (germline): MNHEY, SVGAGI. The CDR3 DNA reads TGTGCCAGCAGTTACTCAGAGACAGCCACAGATACGCAGTATTTT. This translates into CASSYSETATDTQYF.

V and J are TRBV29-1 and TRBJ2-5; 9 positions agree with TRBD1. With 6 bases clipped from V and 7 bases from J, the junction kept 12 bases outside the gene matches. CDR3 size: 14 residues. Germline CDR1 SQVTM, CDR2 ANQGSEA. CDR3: CSVPWGQGQATQYF. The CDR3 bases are TGCAGCGTACCCTGGGGACAGGGCCAGGCGACCCAGTACTTC.

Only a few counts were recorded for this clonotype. In DNA form, the CDR3 reads TGCAGTGCTAACCGGGACAGGGATCAGCCCCAGCATTTT. This gives the protein CSANRDRDQPQHF. The chain employs TRBV20-1 and TRBJ1-5; TRBD1 matches 9 bases. This CDR3 is 13 amino acids long. Germline values: CDR1 DFQATT, CDR2 SNEGSKA (reference sequence). V shed 4 bases and J 5 bases; nucleotides not matched to a gene: 3.

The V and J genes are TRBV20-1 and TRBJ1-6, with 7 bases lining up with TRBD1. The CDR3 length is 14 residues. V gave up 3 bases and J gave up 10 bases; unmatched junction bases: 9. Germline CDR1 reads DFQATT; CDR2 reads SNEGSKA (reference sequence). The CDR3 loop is CSARGQGDLSPLHF. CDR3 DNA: TGCAGTGCTAGGGGGCAGGGGGACCTATCACCCCTCCACTTT.

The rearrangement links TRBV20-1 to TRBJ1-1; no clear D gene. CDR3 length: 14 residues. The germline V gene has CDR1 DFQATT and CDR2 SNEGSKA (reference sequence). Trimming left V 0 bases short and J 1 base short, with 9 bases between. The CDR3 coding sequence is TGCAGTGCTAGAGACGGAGTACCGAACACTGAAGCTTTCTTT. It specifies CSARDGVPNTEAFF.